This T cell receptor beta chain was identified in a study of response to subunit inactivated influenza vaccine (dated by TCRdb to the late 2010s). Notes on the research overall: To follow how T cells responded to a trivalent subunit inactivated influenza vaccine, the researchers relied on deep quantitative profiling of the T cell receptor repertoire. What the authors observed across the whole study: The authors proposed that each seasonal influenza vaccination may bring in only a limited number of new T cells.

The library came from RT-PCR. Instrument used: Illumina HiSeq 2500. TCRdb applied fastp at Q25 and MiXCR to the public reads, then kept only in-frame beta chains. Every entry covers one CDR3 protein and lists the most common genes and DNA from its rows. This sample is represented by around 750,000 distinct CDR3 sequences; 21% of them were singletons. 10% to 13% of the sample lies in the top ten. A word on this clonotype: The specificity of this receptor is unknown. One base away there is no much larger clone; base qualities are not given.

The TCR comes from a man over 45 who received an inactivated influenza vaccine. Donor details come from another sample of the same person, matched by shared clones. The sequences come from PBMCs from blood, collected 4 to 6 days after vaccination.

In nucleotides, the sequence is TGTGCCAGCAGCTTAGGCGCGGGAGGGTTATACGAGCAGTACTTC. This gives the protein CASSLGAGGLYEQYF. The chain couples TRBV7-2 to TRBJ2-7, and 9 junction bases match TRBD2. CDR1 is given as SGHTA and CDR2 as FQGNSA, both from the germline V gene. The CDR3, cysteine through phenylalanine, is 15 amino acids long. The only DNA kept is the CDR3, 45 bases in frame from the first base. After removal of 1 base from V and 4 bases from J, the junction retains 5 bases not matched to a gene.